Following are 27 T cell receptor beta chains from one sample sequenced in a study of blood T cell repertoires in COVID-19. The protocol was immunoSEQ multiplex PCR, while the TCRdb copy is restricted to in-frame clones and leaves out a portion. Altogether around 120,000 clones are present, 87% being singletons, with the ten largest covering 7.7%. Specimen: peripheral blood. The source of these receptors is a human donor in a cohort sampled during active COVID-19.

This rearrangement joins TRBV20-1 to TRBJ2-3; TRBD2 matches 10 bases. Germline CDR1 reads DFQATT; CDR2 reads SNEGSKA (reference sequence). V trimming: 3 bases; J trimming: 6 bases; junction bases outside the gene matches: 9. The CDR3 loop spans 15 amino acids. CDR3 sequence: CSASRVLAGADTQYF. The CDR3 DNA is TGCAGTGCTAGTCGAGTGCTAGCGGGGGCGGATACGCAGTATTTT.

This chain connects TRBV24-1 to TRBJ2-1; 9 bases align to TRBD2. In germline, CDR1 is KGHDR, CDR2 SFDVKD. V shed 3 bases, J shed 3 bases, and the junction held 5 bases outside the gene matches. This CDR3 contains 16 residues. For the CDR3, the DNA is TGTGCCACCAGTGATGACTTAGCGGGAGTCTACAATGAGCAGTTCTTC. As protein: CATSDDLAGVYNEQFF.

This rearrangement joins TRBV24-1 to TRBJ1-5; 9 bases align to TRBD1. With V trimmed by 3 bases and J by 8 bases, 4 bases remained unmatched. Germline V gene data show CDR1 as KGHDR and CDR2 as SFDVKD. The CDR3 consists of 14 residues. CDR3 nucleotides: TGTGCCACCAGTGATCACAGGGGGCTTGAGCCCCAGCATTTT. As protein: CATSDHRGLEPQHF.

This clone was counted a few times. This chain connects TRBV4-2 to TRBJ1-5; perhaps TRBD1 as D (5 bases). Germline CDR1 reads LGHNA; CDR2 reads YNFKEQ. Trimming removed 4 bases at V and 3 bases at J, with 13 bases between. The CDR3 sequence is 15 residues long. The CDR3 reads CASSPGGGPNQPQHF. The DNA of the CDR3 is TGTGCCAGCAGCCCCGGCGGGGGACCCAATCAGCCCCAGCATTTT.

This clone occurred a few times. The gene calls are TRBV11-2 and TRBJ2-2; D perhaps matches TRBD1 (5 bases). The V and J ends lost 5 bases and 4 bases respectively, with 8 bases between them. The CDR3 length is 13 residues. Germline-derived CDR1 and CDR2 are SGHAT and FQNNGV. The CDR3 DNA reads TGTGCCAGCAGCCGTCAGGGCACCGGGGAGCTGTTTTTT. Encoded protein: CASSRQGTGELFF.

The CDR3: CSVAGGVSSYEQYF. The CDR3 DNA reads as TGCAGCGTCGCGGGCGGGGTAAGCTCCTACGAGCAGTACTTC. J is TRBJ2-7 and V is TRBV29-1; D perhaps matches TRBD2 (6 bases). This CDR3 spans 14 amino acids. V lost 6 bases and J lost 0, with 15 bases in between. Germline loops: CDR1 SQVTM, CDR2 ANQGSEA.

This clone came up many times. The J gene is TRBJ2-3, the V gene TRBV11-2, with a possible D match to TRBD1 (6 bases). The CDR3 spans 14 residues. The V gene lost 4 bases and the J gene lost 11 bases, with 19 bases spanning the gap. Germline V lookup: CDR1 SGHAT, CDR2 FQNNGV. The CDR3 nucleotides are TGTGCCAGCAGCTCTAATCGACAGGCTCCAGGGCAGTATTTT. Translation gives CASSSNRQAPGQYF.

This clone was seen a single time. The rearrangement joins TRBV6-5 to TRBJ2-7, with 9 nucleotides matching TRBD1. Germline CDR1 and CDR2: MNHEY and SVGAGI. The CDR3 has 13 amino acids. With V trimmed by 6 bases and J by 3 bases, 3 bases remained unmatched. The CDR3 DNA reads as TGTGCCAGCAGCCGACAGGGGGTCTACGAGCAGTACTTC. Protein product: CASSRQGVYEQYF.

The chain combines TRBV7-9 with TRBJ2-3; D uncertain. In germline, CDR1 is SEHNR, CDR2 FQNEAQ (reference sequence). Trimming shortened V by 1 base and J by 3 bases, and 11 bases separated the two germline ends. This CDR3 is 15 amino acids long. The CDR3 DNA follows: TGTGCCAGCAGCTTAGTTTCCACAGTGACAGATACGCAGTATTTT. Residues: CASSLVSTVTDTQYF.

The genes are TRBV5-1 and TRBJ2-1; TRBD2 matches at 14 bases. Germline trimming cut 4 bases from V and 8 bases from J; bases unmatched to any gene: 11. Germline-derived CDR1 and CDR2 are SGHRS and YFSETQ. This CDR3 has 17 amino acids. The CDR3: CASSGTGLAGEGDEQFF. CDR3 bases: TGCGCCAGCAGCGGCACGGGACTAGCGGGAGAGGGGGATGAGCAGTTCTTC.

This chain connects TRBV6-1 to TRBJ1-6; no firm D call. Germline V gene data show CDR1 as MNHNS and CDR2 as SASEGT. V was pared by 3 bases and J by 5 bases, with 14 bases between. The length of the CDR3 is 16 residues. DNA for the CDR3: TGTGCCAGCAGTGACCTGGCCCGGAGGGATAATTCACCCCTCCACTTT. Residues: CASSDLARRDNSPLHF.

The gene calls are TRBV6-4 and TRBJ1-1; maybe TRBD1 (5 bases). V was pared by 6 bases and J by 5 bases, with 13 bases between. From germline, CDR1 is MRHNA and CDR2 SNTAGT. The length of the CDR3 is 13 residues. CDR3 amino acids: CASRGFKGTEAFF. The CDR3 coding sequence is TGTGCCAGCAGGGGGTTTAAGGGGACTGAAGCTTTCTTT.

Written as DNA, the CDR3 is TGTGCCAGCAGCCTAACAGGGGTACAAGAGACCCAGTACTTC. Translating gives CASSLTGVQETQYF. The chain combines TRBV11-2 with TRBJ2-5; TRBD1 aligns across 7 bases. The CDR3 has 14 amino acids. V gave up 5 bases and J gave up 2 bases; unmatched junction bases: 5. Germline V gives CDR1 SGHAT, CDR2 FQNNGV.

V and J are TRBV9 and TRBJ1-2; 7 bases match TRBD1. V lost 4 bases and J lost 4; bases outside the gene matches: 4. Germline CDR1 reads SGDLS; CDR2 reads YYNGEE. This CDR3 contains 13 residues. DNA of the CDR3: TGTGCCAGCAGCCTTCGACAGGGCTATGGCTACACCTTC. Translation: CASSLRQGYGYTF.

This clone has a handful of counts. This chain joins TRBV5-6 and TRBJ1-2, with a possible D match to TRBD1 (6 bases). Trimming left V 0 bases short and J 4 bases short, with 13 bases between. The CDR3 is 15 residues long. Germline CDR1 SGHDT, CDR2 YYEEEE. CDR3 residues: CASSLAGGRSYGYTF. CDR3 coding DNA: TGTGCCAGCAGCTTGGCGGGGGGGCGAAGCTATGGCTACACCTTC.

As DNA, the CDR3 is TGTGCCAGCAGTTTCACTAGGGAAGGGTACGAGCAGTACTTC. Its protein is CASSFTREGYEQYF. The V gene is TRBV6-5, the J gene TRBJ2-7; perhaps TRBD2 as D (5 bases). The CDR3 runs 14 residues. The germline gives CDR1 MNHEY, CDR2 SVGAGI. V lost 4 bases to trimming and J lost 4 bases, with 14 bases between them.

This clone was observed once. This chain connects TRBV19 to TRBJ2-2; no firm D call. Germline V gives CDR1 LNHDA, CDR2 SQIVND (reference sequence). The CDR3 extends over 15 amino acids. V lost 7 bases and J 0 bases, leaving 12 bases between the germline ends. The CDR3 sequence: CASTPESANTGELFF. For the CDR3, the DNA is TGTGCCAGTACCCCCGAGTCCGCGAACACCGGGGAGCTGTTTTTT.

The chain has TRBV4-2 and TRBJ1-3; no definite D call. This CDR3 region has 14 residues. The ends were cut back, 0 bases at V and 2 bases at J, with 5 bases in the middle. The germline V gene encodes CDR1 LGHNA and CDR2 YNFKEQ. In DNA, the CDR3 is TGTGCCAGCAGCCAAGATTACACTGGAAACACCATATATTTT. Encoded protein: CASSQDYTGNTIYF.

This clone was counted a single time. CDR3 bases: TGTGCCAGCAGCCAAGATTATCGGGGTTCCTACGAGCAGTACTTC. It specifies CASSQDYRGSYEQYF. The chain joins TRBV14 to TRBJ2-7; D possibly corresponds to TRBD2 (5 bases). The germline V and J ends were trimmed by 0 bases and 1 base, with 10 bases remaining between them. Germline assignment: CDR1 SGHDN and CDR2 FVKESK. The CDR3 spans 15 residues.

The V gene is TRBV7-9, the J gene TRBJ1-1; D gene ambiguous. Germline CDR1 SEHNR, CDR2 FQNEAQ (reference sequence). V was shortened by 1 base and J by 0 bases, with 9 bases between the two germline ends. CDR3 length equals 15 residues. In DNA, the CDR3 is TGTGCCAGCAGCTTAGTTGAGGGTTTGAACACTGAAGCTTTCTTT. Amino acid sequence: CASSLVEGLNTEAFF.

This clone was seen a handful of times. The V call is TRBV19, the J call TRBJ1-6; D might be TRBD1 (6 bases). V lost 3 bases, J lost 10 bases, and 7 bases lay in between. The CDR3 length is 12 residues. Germline V gene data show CDR1 as LNHDA and CDR2 as SQIVND (reference sequence). The chain's CDR3 is CASSIRGSPLHF. The CDR3 DNA is TGTGCCAGTAGTATCAGGGGCTCACCCCTCCACTTT.

The gene calls are TRBV2 and TRBJ2-4; D is unclear. The V end was cut by 11 bases, the J end by 0 bases, with 17 bases between. This CDR3 spans 15 amino acids. Germline V lookup: CDR1 SNHLY, CDR2 FYNNEI. The chain's CDR3 is CASRGRAIAKNIQYF. CDR3 nucleotide sequence: TGTGCCTCTAGAGGCAGAGCCATAGCCAAAAACATTCAGTACTTC.

The chain couples TRBV12-3 or TRBV12-4 to TRBJ2-5, with D possibly being TRBD2 (5 bases). CDR3 length: 12 residues. Trimming shortened V by 3 bases and J by 4 bases, and 6 bases separated the two germline ends. DNA for the CDR3: TGTGCCAGCAGTTTGGAGGCAGAGACCCAGTACTTC. Its protein product is CASSLEAETQYF.

This sequence joins TRBV18 and TRBJ1-4; 8 bases map to TRBD1. This CDR3 has 14 residues. V shed 4 bases and J 7 bases; nucleotides not matched to a gene: 5. CDR1 is KGHSH, CDR2 LQKENI, per germline. The CDR3, as DNA: TGTGCCAGCTCACGGACAGGGCTGTTTGAAAAACTGTTTTTT. Translating it yields CASSRTGLFEKLFF.

In DNA, the CDR3 is TGCGCCAGCAGGGGTGGGAGAGGGGGCTACGAGCAGTACTTC. Protein: CASRGGRGGYEQYF. The rearrangement links TRBV5-1 to TRBJ2-7; D may be TRBD1 (6 bases). V was shortened by 5 bases and J by 3 bases, with 15 bases between the two germline ends. The CDR3 loop spans 14 amino acids. Germline CDR1 is SGHRS and CDR2 is YFSETQ.

The J gene is TRBJ1-5, the V gene TRBV3-1 (or the pseudogene TRBV3-2), with D unresolved. CDR1 is LGHDT and CDR2 is YNNKEL in the germline V gene (reference sequence). This CDR3 region has 14 residues. V lost 4 bases and J lost 4, with 11 bases in between. The CDR3 sequence: CASSPNPTNQPQHF. The CDR3 coding sequence is TGTGCCAGCAGCCCGAATCCGACAAATCAGCCCCAGCATTTT.

The CDR3 coding sequence is TGCGCCAGCAGCCAAGATTACAGGGAGAACACTGAAGCTTTCTTT. Encoded protein: CASSQDYRENTEAFF. The chain couples TRBV4-1 to TRBJ1-1, with D maybe TRBD1 (6 bases). Trimming pared 0 bases from V and 1 base from J, leaving 9 bases between. CDR1 is MGHRA, CDR2 YSYEKL, per germline. This CDR3 has 15 residues.